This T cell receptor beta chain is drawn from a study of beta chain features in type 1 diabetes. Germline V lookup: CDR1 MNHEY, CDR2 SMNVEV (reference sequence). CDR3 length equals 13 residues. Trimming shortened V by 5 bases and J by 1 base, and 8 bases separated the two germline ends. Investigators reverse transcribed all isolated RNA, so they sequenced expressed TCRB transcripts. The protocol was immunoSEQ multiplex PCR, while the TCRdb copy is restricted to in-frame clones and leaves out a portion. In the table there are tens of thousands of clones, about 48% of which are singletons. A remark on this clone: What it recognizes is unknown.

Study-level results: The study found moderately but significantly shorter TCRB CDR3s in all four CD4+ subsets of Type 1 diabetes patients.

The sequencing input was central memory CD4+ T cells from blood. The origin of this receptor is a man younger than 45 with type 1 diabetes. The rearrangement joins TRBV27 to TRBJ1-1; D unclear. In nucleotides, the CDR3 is TGTGCCAGCAGTCCCAGATCGAACACTGAAGCTTTCTTT. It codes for CASSPRSNTEAFF.